A selection of T cell receptor beta chains follows, all from one sample in a study of glioma-infiltrating T cells. TCRdb itself ran the multiplex PCR reads through MiXCR, one entry per CDR3 protein. Among some 130,000 distinct CDR3 sequences listed, around 23% were seen once. Sequenced material: glioma tissue, nonneoplastic brain tissue, or PBMCs (not recorded which). Receptor source: a human donor with low-grade glioma or glioblastoma, undergoing nonglioma brain surgery, or in good health (not recorded which). Each CDR3 is given with its conserved first and last residue. Fields, in order: V gene, D gene, clone size, J gene, CDR3 protein, CDR3 DNA. A D gene is named only where the DNA matches it firmly. Some rows mark clone size as missing; the rest say once, few, many or name a class of expanded clone.

V gene: TRBV20-1; D gene: .; clone size: .; J gene: TRBJ2-3; CDR3 protein: CSAPRGSDTQYF; CDR3 DNA: TGCAGTGCCCCAAGGGGTTCAGATACGCAGTATTTT
V gene: TRBV6-1; D gene: .; clone size: many; J gene: TRBJ2-3; CDR3 protein: CASSFVVSDTRGDTQYF; CDR3 DNA: TGTGCCAGCAGTTTCGTAGTATCGGACACCAGGGGAGATACGCAGTATTTT
V gene: TRBV4-1; D gene: .; clone size: .; J gene: TRBJ1-2; CDR3 protein: CASSAVGRKGYGYTF; CDR3 DNA: TGCGCCAGCAGTGCTGTTGGGCGGAAGGGCTATGGCTACACCTTC
V gene: TRBV24-1; D gene: .; clone size: few; J gene: TRBJ2-3; CDR3 protein: CATSDPGAGFTDTQYF; CDR3 DNA: TGTGCCACCAGTGATCCGGGGGCAGGATTCACAGATACGCAGTATTTT
V gene: TRBV6-1; D gene: TRBD2; clone size: few; J gene: TRBJ2-5; CDR3 protein: CASSPLLAGGQETQYF; CDR3 DNA: TGTGCCAGCAGTCCTCTGCTAGCGGGGGGGCAAGAGACCCAGTACTTC
V gene: TRBV20-1; D gene: TRBD1; clone size: many; J gene: TRBJ2-1; CDR3 protein: CSARVRGSSYNEQFF; CDR3 DNA: TGCAGTGCTAGAGTCAGGGGGTCATCCTACAATGAGCAGTTCTTC
V gene: TRBV24-1; D gene: .; clone size: many; J gene: TRBJ1-5; CDR3 protein: CATSEHWEPQHF; CDR3 DNA: TGTGCCACCAGTGAGCATTGGGAGCCCCAGCATTTT
V gene: TRBV25-1; D gene: .; clone size: many; J gene: TRBJ2-1; CDR3 protein: CATQSGVSEQFF; CDR3 DNA: TGTGCCACCCAAAGTGGGGTATCCGAGCAGTTCTTC
V gene: TRBV12-3/TRBV12-4; D gene: .; clone size: .; J gene: TRBJ1-2; CDR3 protein: CASSFSTGKDGYTF; CDR3 DNA: TGTGCCAGCAGTTTTAGTACAGGAAAGGATGGCTACACCTTC
V gene: TRBV20-1; D gene: .; clone size: few; J gene: TRBJ1-4; CDR3 protein: CSARPAVGGEKLFF; CDR3 DNA: TGCAGTGCTAGACCCGCCGTAGGAGGAGAAAAACTGTTTTTT
V gene: TRBV7-9; D gene: TRBD1; clone size: .; J gene: TRBJ1-1; CDR3 protein: CASSVTGDDEAFF; CDR3 DNA: TGTGCCAGCAGTGTTACAGGGGACGATGAAGCTTTCTTT
V gene: TRBV7-9; D gene: .; clone size: few; J gene: TRBJ2-3; CDR3 protein: CASSSTRGGDTQYF; CDR3 DNA: TGTGCCAGCAGCTCAACCCGAGGGGGAGATACGCAGTATTTT
V gene: TRBV20-1; D gene: TRBD1; clone size: many; J gene: TRBJ1-5; CDR3 protein: CSAVPGQGDNQPQHF; CDR3 DNA: TGCAGTGCTGTCCCGGGACAGGGAGACAATCAGCCCCAGCATTTT
V gene: TRBV27; D gene: .; clone size: .; J gene: TRBJ1-4; CDR3 protein: CASSLSRRGEKLFF; CDR3 DNA: TGTGCCAGCAGTTTATCGAGGAGGGGTGAAAAACTGTTTTTT
V gene: TRBV2; D gene: TRBD1; clone size: few; J gene: TRBJ1-5; CDR3 protein: CASSSTGNSNQPQHF; CDR3 DNA: TGTGCCAGCAGTTCGACAGGGAACAGCAATCAGCCCCAGCATTTT
V gene: TRBV5-1; D gene: TRBD1; clone size: .; J gene: TRBJ1-5; CDR3 protein: CASSLTGYSNQPQHF; CDR3 DNA: TGCGCCAGCAGCCTGACAGGGTATAGCAATCAGCCCCAGCATTTT
V gene: TRBV20-1; D gene: .; clone size: .; J gene: TRBJ1-2; CDR3 protein: CSADSLAGNYGYTF; CDR3 DNA: TGCAGTGCCGATTCCCTTGCAGGGAACTATGGCTACACCTTC
V gene: TRBV7-2; D gene: TRBD1; clone size: .; J gene: TRBJ1-1; CDR3 protein: CARTPQGAYTEAFF; CDR3 DNA: TGTGCCAGGACCCCTCAGGGGGCTTACACTGAAGCTTTCTTT
V gene: TRBV6-1; D gene: TRBD1; clone size: many; J gene: TRBJ1-1; CDR3 protein: CATYPKTGTVNTEAFF; CDR3 DNA: TGTGCCACCTACCCCAAGACAGGGACGGTGAACACTGAAGCTTTCTTT
V gene: TRBV2; D gene: TRBD2; clone size: few; J gene: TRBJ2-3; CDR3 protein: CARGLAGGLDTQYF; CDR3 DNA: TGTGCCAGGGGACTAGCGGGGGGGCTAGATACGCAGTATTTT
V gene: TRBV7-2; D gene: .; clone size: many; J gene: TRBJ2-3; CDR3 protein: CASSERPSSTDTQYF; CDR3 DNA: TGTGCCAGCAGCGAAAGGCCCTCGTCCACAGATACGCAGTATTTT
V gene: TRBV12-3/TRBV12-4; D gene: .; clone size: few; J gene: TRBJ1-6; CDR3 protein: CASASGEAYNSPLHF; CDR3 DNA: TGTGCCAGCGCATCAGGGGAAGCATATAATTCACCCCTCCACTTT
V gene: TRBV5-1; D gene: .; clone size: few; J gene: TRBJ2-1; CDR3 protein: CASSLGVDNEQFF; CDR3 DNA: TGCGCCAGCAGCTTGGGGGTAGACAATGAGCAGTTCTTC
V gene: TRBV7-3; D gene: TRBD2; clone size: many; J gene: TRBJ2-3; CDR3 protein: CASSSKRGAQVDTQYF; CDR3 DNA: TGTGCCAGCAGCTCAAAGCGGGGGGCCCAGGTAGATACGCAGTATTTT
V gene: TRBV20-1; D gene: .; clone size: many; J gene: TRBJ2-3; CDR3 protein: CSARDLSGYSTDTQYF; CDR3 DNA: TGCAGTGCTAGAGACCTTAGCGGATATAGCACAGATACGCAGTATTTT
V gene: TRBV6-6; D gene: .; clone size: medium-sized; J gene: TRBJ2-5; CDR3 protein: CASSYGSFGTQYF; CDR3 DNA: TGTGCCAGCAGTTACGGCTCCTTCGGGACCCAGTACTTC
V gene: TRBV27; D gene: TRBD1; clone size: many; J gene: TRBJ1-1; CDR3 protein: CASRTGFNEAFF; CDR3 DNA: TGTGCCAGCAGGACAGGGTTTAATGAAGCTTTCTTT
V gene: TRBV6-1; D gene: .; clone size: many; J gene: TRBJ1-2; CDR3 protein: CASSLQVLVNTNYGYTF; CDR3 DNA: TGTGCCAGCAGTCTGCAGGTTCTGGTCAACACTAACTATGGCTACACCTTC
V gene: TRBV27; D gene: .; clone size: many; J gene: TRBJ1-5; CDR3 protein: CASRRGGSNQPQHF; CDR3 DNA: TGTGCCAGCAGGCGTGGAGGCAGCAATCAGCCCCAGCATTTT
V gene: TRBV6-1; D gene: .; clone size: many; J gene: TRBJ2-3; CDR3 protein: CASSPGPGTDTQYF; CDR3 DNA: TGTGCCAGCAGTCCTGGGCCGGGCACAGATACGCAGTATTTT
V gene: TRBV6-1; D gene: .; clone size: many; J gene: TRBJ1-1; CDR3 protein: CASTLTGVGEAFF; CDR3 DNA: TGTGCCAGCACCCTCACGGGGGTAGGTGAAGCTTTCTTT
V gene: TRBV3-1; D gene: .; clone size: .; J gene: TRBJ1-1; CDR3 protein: CASGLGHQNTEAFF; CDR3 DNA: TGTGCCAGCGGCCTTGGACACCAGAACACTGAAGCTTTCTTT
V gene: TRBV24-1; D gene: TRBD1; clone size: few; J gene: TRBJ1-5; CDR3 protein: CATSDRQGDSNEPQHF; CDR3 DNA: TGTGCCACCAGTGACAGACAGGGGGATAGCAATGAGCCCCAGCATTTT
V gene: TRBV5-4; D gene: .; clone size: .; J gene: TRBJ1-5; CDR3 protein: CASSFGGSNQPQHF; CDR3 DNA: TGTGCCAGCAGCTTTGGGGGCAGTAATCAGCCCCAGCATTTT
V gene: TRBV6-1; D gene: .; clone size: many; J gene: TRBJ2-6; CDR3 protein: CASSYGPRSGANVLTF; CDR3 DNA: TGTGCCAGCAGCTACGGACCCCGCTCTGGGGCCAACGTCCTGACTTTC
V gene: TRBV28; D gene: .; clone size: .; J gene: TRBJ1-2; CDR3 protein: CASSETPGTGASPYGYTF; CDR3 DNA: TGTGCCAGCAGCGAAACCCCCGGGACGGGGGCTTCTCCCTATGGCTACACCTTC
V gene: TRBV19; D gene: .; clone size: .; J gene: TRBJ2-1; CDR3 protein: CASMPGAHNEQFF; CDR3 DNA: TGTGCCAGTATGCCGGGAGCACACAATGAGCAGTTCTTC
V gene: TRBV15; D gene: TRBD1; clone size: many; J gene: TRBJ1-1; CDR3 protein: CATSRAGGRTEAFF; CDR3 DNA: TGTGCCACCAGCAGAGCAGGGGGGAGGACTGAAGCTTTCTTT
V gene: TRBV2; D gene: .; clone size: .; J gene: TRBJ2-3; CDR3 protein: CASTLRGDTDTQYF; CDR3 DNA: TGTGCCAGCACTTTGAGAGGGGACACAGATACGCAGTATTTT
V gene: TRBV6-1; D gene: .; clone size: many; J gene: TRBJ2-5; CDR3 protein: CASSALRETQYF; CDR3 DNA: TGTGCCAGCAGTGCTCTGAGGGAGACCCAGTACTTC
V gene: TRBV6-1; D gene: .; clone size: many; J gene: TRBJ1-6; CDR3 protein: CASGRGTNSPLHF; CDR3 DNA: TGTGCCAGCGGCAGGGGAACCAATTCACCCCTCCACTTT
V gene: TRBV14; D gene: .; clone size: few; J gene: TRBJ2-5; CDR3 protein: CASSQETLYQETQYF; CDR3 DNA: TGTGCCAGCAGCCAAGAGACATTGTACCAAGAGACCCAGTACTTC
V gene: TRBV24-1; D gene: .; clone size: few; J gene: TRBJ1-4; CDR3 protein: CATSDRSGPTNEKLFF; CDR3 DNA: TGTGCCACCAGTGATCGATCAGGGCCAACTAATGAAAAACTGTTTTTT
V gene: TRBV18; D gene: .; clone size: once; J gene: TRBJ2-5; CDR3 protein: CASSPPRQPKYQETQYF; CDR3 DNA: TGTGCCAGCTCACCACCGAGACAGCCTAAGTATCAAGAGACCCAGTACTTC
V gene: TRBV7-2; D gene: TRBD2; clone size: many; J gene: TRBJ2-3; CDR3 protein: CASSLESRLRGGFTDTQYF; CDR3 DNA: TGTGCCAGCAGCTTAGAATCGCGGTTGCGGGGGGGCTTCACAGATACGCAGTATTTT
V gene: TRBV6-1; D gene: .; clone size: many; J gene: TRBJ1-5; CDR3 protein: CASSQGSQPQHF; CDR3 DNA: TGTGCCAGCAGTCAGGGGAGCCAGCCCCAGCATTTT
V gene: TRBV20-1; D gene: .; clone size: .; J gene: TRBJ2-5; CDR3 protein: CSASTPRETQYF; CDR3 DNA: TGCAGTGCTTCAACCCCTAGGGAGACCCAGTACTTC
V gene: TRBV7-9; D gene: .; clone size: many; J gene: TRBJ2-3; CDR3 protein: CASSLVVAARTDTQYF; CDR3 DNA: TGTGCCAGCAGCTTAGTCGTGGCAGCCCGCACAGATACGCAGTATTTT
V gene: TRBV24-1; D gene: .; clone size: many; J gene: TRBJ2-5; CDR3 protein: CATSDFDTTQYF; CDR3 DNA: TGTGCCACCAGTGATTTTGATACAACCCAGTACTTC
V gene: TRBV20-1; D gene: .; clone size: once; J gene: TRBJ1-6; CDR3 protein: CSARGRTAYNSPRHF; CDR3 DNA: TGCAGTGCTAGGGGACGGACAGCTTATAATTCACCCCGCCACTTT
V gene: TRBV4-1; D gene: .; clone size: few; J gene: TRBJ1-4; CDR3 protein: CASSQSQEKLFF; CDR3 DNA: TGCGCCAGCAGCCAGTCGCAGGAAAAACTGTTTTTT
V gene: TRBV7-2; D gene: .; clone size: many; J gene: TRBJ1-1; CDR3 protein: CASSIDGTTNTEAFF; CDR3 DNA: TGTGCCAGCAGCATTGACGGGACAACAAACACTGAAGCTTTCTTT
V gene: TRBV6-1; D gene: TRBD2; clone size: many; J gene: TRBJ2-5; CDR3 protein: CASIPGTSGQETQYF; CDR3 DNA: TGTGCCAGCATACCCGGGACTAGCGGCCAAGAGACCCAGTACTTC
V gene: TRBV6-6; D gene: .; clone size: many; J gene: TRBJ1-1; CDR3 protein: CASSYGGVTEAFF; CDR3 DNA: TGTGCCAGCAGTTACGGTGGGGTCACTGAAGCTTTCTTT
V gene: TRBV20-1; D gene: TRBD1; clone size: .; J gene: TRBJ1-1; CDR3 protein: CSAPEATGSGTEAFF; CDR3 DNA: TGCAGTGCTCCTGAAGCGACAGGGAGTGGCACTGAAGCTTTCTTT